Following are 5 T cell receptor beta chains from one sample sequenced in a study of immune evolution from preneoplasia to lung adenocarcinoma. Produced via immunoSEQ multiplex PCR; TCRdb's table is partial and in-frame only. The top ten clones hold 2% to 2.5% of a sample with around 8,000 clones, about 79% of them seen once. Sequencing was carried out using FFPE invasive lung adenocarcinoma tissue. All receptors come from a person aged 50 to 70 with lung adenocarcinoma.

The chain couples TRBV5-1 to TRBJ2-2; no clear D gene. Germline CDR1 and CDR2: SGHRS and YFSETQ. The CDR3 is made up of 14 amino acids. V was shortened by 0 bases and J by 1 base, with 4 bases between the two germline ends. The CDR3 DNA reads TGCGCCAGCAGCTTGGCAGGGAACACCGGGGAGCTGTTTTTT. Translation gives CASSLAGNTGELFF.

The chain employs TRBV7-9 and TRBJ1-2, with D tentatively TRBD1 (5 bases). The germline CDR1 and CDR2 sequences are SEHNR and FQNEAQ (reference sequence). Deletions cut 8 bases from V and 2 bases from J, with 15 bases between. The CDR3 sequence is 14 residues long. The CDR3 region is CASGQSEINYGYTF. The CDR3 region has the DNA TGTGCCAGCGGACAAAGTGAAATAAACTATGGCTACACCTTC.

The J gene is TRBJ2-1, the V gene TRBV4-2, with 7 positions matching TRBD2. Germline V gene sequence: CDR1 LGHNA, CDR2 YNFKEQ. J lost 7 bases, V lost 7 bases, and 13 bases had no gene match. The CDR3 has 15 amino acids. CDR3: CASNPGTLGGNEQFF. Written as DNA, the CDR3 is TGTGCCAGCAATCCCGGGACCCTCGGGGGGAATGAGCAGTTCTTC.

The gene calls are TRBV30 and TRBJ2-2; no clear D. Trimming pared 0 bases from V and 6 bases from J, leaving 14 bases between. CDR1 and CDR2 (germline): GTSNPN, SVGIG (reference sequence). The CDR3 totals 15 residues. The CDR3 reads CAWSVLERMAGELFF. DNA of the CDR3: TGTGCCTGGAGTGTGCTCGAACGTATGGCCGGGGAGCTGTTTTTT.

The J gene is TRBJ2-5, the V gene TRBV5-4; no definite D call. The CDR3 runs 16 residues. The V end lost 1 base, the J end lost 2 bases, and 15 bases lay between the germline ends. Germline CDR1 reads SGHNT; CDR2 reads YYREEE (reference sequence). CDR3 DNA: TGTGCCAGCAGCTTGAGGACGTTTTTAGGACAAGAGACCCAGTACTTC. It codes for CASSLRTFLGQETQYF.